This TCR beta chain was recorded in a study of patients and donors after allogeneic stem cell transplantation. TCRdb itself ran the RT-PCR reads through MiXCR, one entry per CDR3 protein. The data show 110,000 or so distinct CDR3 sequences, with approximately 40% seen just once and approximately 30% held by the top ten. The sequencing input was blood, either unsorted or a sorted T cell fraction (not recorded which). The origin of this receptor is a human donor who was either an allogeneic HSCT recipient or a stem cell or donor lymphocyte infusion donor (not recorded which). It is not recorded whose cells these are; they may come from a transplant donor.

CDR3 sequence (DNA): TGTGCCAGCACCTCCCGGGGGAAAGATCGAAGCTACGAGCAGTACTTC. Translating gives CASTSRGKDRSYEQYF. This rearrangement joins TRBV28 to TRBJ2-7; D possibly corresponds to TRBD2 (6 bases). V was shortened by 7 bases and J by 3 bases, with 22 bases between the two germline ends. Germline V lookup: CDR1 MDHEN, CDR2 SYDVKM. The CDR3 length is 16 residues.